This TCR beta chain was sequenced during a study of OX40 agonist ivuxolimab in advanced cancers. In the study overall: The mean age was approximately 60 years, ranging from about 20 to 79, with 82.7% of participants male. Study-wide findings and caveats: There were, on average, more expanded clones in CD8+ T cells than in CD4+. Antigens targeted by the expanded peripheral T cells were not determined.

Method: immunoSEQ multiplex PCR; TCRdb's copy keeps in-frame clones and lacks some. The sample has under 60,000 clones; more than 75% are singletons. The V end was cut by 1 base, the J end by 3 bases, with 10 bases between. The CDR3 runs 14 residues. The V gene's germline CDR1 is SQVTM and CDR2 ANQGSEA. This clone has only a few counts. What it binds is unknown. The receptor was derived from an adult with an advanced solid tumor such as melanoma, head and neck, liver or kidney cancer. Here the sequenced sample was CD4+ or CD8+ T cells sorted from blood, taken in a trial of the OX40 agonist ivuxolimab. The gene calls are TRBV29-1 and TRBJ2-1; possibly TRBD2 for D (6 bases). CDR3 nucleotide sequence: TGCAGCGTTGAAGGGCGGGACTTCTACAATGAGCAGTTCTTC. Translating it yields CSVEGRDFYNEQFF.